The entry below gives a single TCR beta chain sequence along with its context. No antigen is known for it. Sequencing used immunoSEQ multiplex PCR; TCRdb keeps in-frame clones, though not all of them. The sample lists about 140,000 clones; 90% were seen once. This entry is derived from a study of T cell responses to AZD1222 COVID-19 vaccine. Overall study context: Second-dose intervals near 4 or 12 weeks were combined.

Points from the study as a whole: Donors were largely white British and mainly female; clonal diversity was possibly underestimated.

CDR3 length: 15 residues. Germline V CDR1 and CDR2: LGHDT, YNNKEL (reference sequence). V shed 6 bases and J shed 4 bases, with 18 bases lying between them. The receptor was isolated from an adult in good health. Sequenced material: peripheral blood, taken on day 0 of AZD1222 vaccination. The V call is TRBV3-1 (or the pseudogene TRBV3-2), the J call TRBJ1-2, with a weak D call TRBD1 (5 bases). The CDR3 protein is CASRLKGPTSYGYTF. CDR3 in DNA: TGTGCCAGCAGACTGAAGGGGCCTACGTCCTATGGCTACACCTTC.